This is a list of T cell receptor beta chains from one sample in a study of shared clonotypes between healthy human individuals. Method: immunoSEQ multiplex PCR; TCRdb's copy keeps in-frame clones and lacks some. The data hold a few million clones, with around nine tenths observed a single time. The material sequenced was naive CD4+ T cells sorted from blood. The receptors stem from a man in his late teens or twenties in good health. Both conserved end residues are part of each CDR3. D genes are given only for firm matches. Size is stated for part of the rows, as once, few or many counts, or as a class when the clone is expanded.

TRBJ1-6 TRBV9 . . CASSKDPRQPLHF TGTGCCAGCAGCAAGGACCCCCGACAGCCCCTCCACTTT
TRBJ1-5 TRBV6-5 . TRBD1 CASSPDRGQQPQHF TGTGCCAGCAGTCCGGACAGGGGGCAGCAGCCCCAGCATTTT
TRBJ1-2 TRBV6-5 . . CASGYSFPAPNYGYTF TGTGCCAGCGGTTACTCGTTCCCAGCACCGAACTATGGCTACACCTTC
TRBJ2-1 TRBV11-2 . . CASSLDRLGEQFF TGTGCCAGCAGCTTAGATCGGCTAGGTGAGCAGTTCTTC
TRBJ2-2 TRBV5-1 . TRBD1 CASDRGLNTGELFF TGCGCCAGCGACAGGGGGTTGAACACCGGGGAGCTGTTTTTT
TRBJ1-1 TRBV11-2 once . CASSTQGNTEAFF TGTGCCAGCAGCACACAGGGGAACACTGAAGCTTTCTTT
TRBJ2-3 TRBV10-1 . . CASSESGTWDTQYF TGCGCCAGCAGTGAGAGCGGGACATGGGATACGCAGTATTTT
TRBJ2-7 TRBV6-5 . . CASRRADEQYF TGTGCCAGCAGACGAGCGGACGAGCAGTACTTC
TRBJ2-5 TRBV15 . TRBD2 CATRPGLAGGETQYF TGTGCCACCAGGCCGGGACTAGCGGGGGGGGAGACCCAGTACTTC
TRBJ1-4 TRBV10-3 . TRBD1 CATTGGTNEKLFF TGTGCCACGACAGGGGGAACTAATGAAAAACTGTTTTTT
TRBJ1-5 TRBV6-6 . TRBD1 CASSSGQVTNQPQHF TGTGCCAGCAGTTCCGGACAGGTCACTAATCAGCCCCAGCATTTT
TRBJ2-7 TRBV2 once TRBD1 CASSDGTGFSYEQYF TGTGCCAGCAGTGATGGGACAGGTTTCTCCTACGAGCAGTACTTC
TRBJ2-1 TRBV7-3 . TRBD2 CASSPGGREQFF TGTGCCAGCAGCCCGGGGGGGCGTGAGCAGTTCTTC
TRBJ2-1 TRBV6-1 . . CAMSLGNEQFF TGTGCCATGTCTCTTGGTAATGAGCAGTTCTTC
TRBJ2-7 TRBV28 . . CASSPSGSPLEQYF TGTGCCAGCAGTCCCTCTGGCTCACCTCTCGAGCAGTACTTC
TRBJ1-3 TRBV5-1 . . CASSLGSGSGNTIYF TGCGCCAGCAGCTTGGGCTCAGGGTCTGGAAACACCATATATTTT
TRBJ2-3 TRBV7-2 . TRBD2 CASPPSGGGTDTQYF TGTGCCAGCCCTCCTAGCGGCGGGGGGACAGATACGCAGTATTTT
TRBJ1-3 TRBV28 once . CASSSGPGSGNTIYF TGTGCCAGCAGTTCCGGACCGGGCTCTGGAAACACCATATATTTT
TRBJ1-6 TRBV7-2 few . CASSLAGNSPLHF TGTGCCAGCAGCTTAGCAGGGAATTCACCCCTCCACTTT
TRBJ2-7 TRBV6-5 . . CASSYSPAAYSYEQYF TGTGCCAGCAGTTACTCGCCGGCCGCCTATTCCTACGAGCAGTACTTC
TRBJ1-5 TRBV4-1 few . CASSRDQRGPQHF TGCGCCAGCAGCCGAGACCAGCGAGGGCCCCAGCATTTT
TRBJ1-1 TRBV2 . . CASTTRGEGRAFF TGTGCCAGCACCACCCGGGGCGAAGGTAGGGCTTTCTTT
TRBJ2-7 TRBV2 . . CASSEWQGVYEQYF TGTGCCAGCAGTGAATGGCAGGGCGTCTACGAGCAGTACTTC
TRBJ2-2 TRBV6-4 . . CASSEEGGAGELFF TGTGCCAGCAGTGAAGAGGGGGGCGCCGGGGAGCTGTTTTTT
TRBJ2-1 TRBV30 . . CAWKRTELFF TGTGCCTGGAAACGGACTGAACTGTTCTTC
TRBJ2-1 TRBV9 . TRBD2 CASSASGGTYNEQFF TGTGCCAGCAGCGCCTCGGGAGGCACTTACAATGAGCAGTTCTTC
TRBJ2-3 TRBV15 . . CATSRDAGRTDTQYF TGTGCCACCAGCAGAGATGCGGGTCGCACAGATACGCAGTATTTT
TRBJ2-1 TRBV4-1 . TRBD2 CASSQGSGSYNEQFF TGCGCCAGCAGCCAAGGTAGCGGGTCCTACAATGAGCAGTTCTTC
TRBJ2-2 TRBV6-4 once . CASSDRGTGELFF TGTGCCAGCAGTGATCGAGGGACCGGGGAGCTGTTTTTT
TRBJ1-2 TRBV29-1 . . CSVEDMRLPNYGYTF TGCAGCGTTGAAGATATGCGACTGCCCAACTATGGCTACACCTTC
TRBJ2-2 TRBV5-1 . TRBD2 CASSLEIAGAGELFF TGCGCCAGCAGCTTGGAGATAGCGGGAGCCGGGGAGCTGTTTTTT
TRBJ1-2 TRBV28 . . CASTGQNYGYTF TGTGCCAGCACCGGACAGAACTATGGCTACACCTTC
TRBJ2-2 TRBV27 . TRBD1 CASSSDRALGELFF TGTGCCAGCAGTTCCGACAGGGCTTTAGGGGAGCTGTTTTTT
TRBJ2-7 TRBV27 . . CASSLDLLGEQYF TGTGCCAGCAGTTTAGATCTGCTGGGCGAGCAGTACTTC
TRBJ1-2 TRBV5-1 . TRBD1 CASSFRTGNDGYTF TGCGCCAGCAGCTTCCGGACAGGGAATGATGGCTACACCTTC
TRBJ2-1 TRBV27 . . CASSLRSGGGLWRQFF TGTGCCAGCAGTTTAAGGTCGGGAGGGGGCTTGTGGAGGCAGTTCTTC
TRBJ2-7 TRBV5-1 . TRBD2 CASSLGTSGRTYEQYF TGCGCCAGCAGCTTGGGGACTAGCGGCCGTACCTACGAGCAGTACTTC
TRBJ1-1 TRBV28 . . CATNLKYGAGAAEAFF TGTGCCACCAATTTAAAGTACGGGGCCGGAGCCGCTGAAGCTTTCTTT
TRBJ1-1 TRBV4-1 . . CASSQERGQQTEAFF TGCGCCAGCAGCCAGGAGAGGGGTCAACAAACTGAAGCTTTCTTT
TRBJ1-2 TRBV19 . . CASSSVPGGYTF TGTGCCAGTAGTAGTGTTCCGGGAGGCTACACCTTC
TRBJ1-1 TRBV7-9 . TRBD1 CASSLSGTANTEAFF TGTGCCAGCAGCTTATCAGGGACAGCGAACACTGAAGCTTTCTTT
TRBJ2-7 TRBV9 . . CASSRDRDQSYEQYF TGTGCCAGCAGCAGAGACAGAGACCAATCCTACGAGCAGTACTTC